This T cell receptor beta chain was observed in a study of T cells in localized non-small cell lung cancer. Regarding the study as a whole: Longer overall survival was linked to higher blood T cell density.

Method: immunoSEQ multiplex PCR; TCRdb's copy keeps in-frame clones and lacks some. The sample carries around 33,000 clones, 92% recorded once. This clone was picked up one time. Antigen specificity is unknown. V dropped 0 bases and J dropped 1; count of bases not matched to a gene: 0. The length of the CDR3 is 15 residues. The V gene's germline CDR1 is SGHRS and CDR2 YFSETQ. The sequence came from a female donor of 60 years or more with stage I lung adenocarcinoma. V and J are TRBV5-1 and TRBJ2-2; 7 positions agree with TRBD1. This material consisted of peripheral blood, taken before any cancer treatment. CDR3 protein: CASSLGQGNTGELFF. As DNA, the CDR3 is TGCGCCAGCAGCTTGGGACAGGGGAACACCGGGGAGCTGTTTTTT.